The 20 T cell receptor beta chains below come from one sample, sequenced in a study of CD8+ T cells in alopecia areata. Isolated RNA was reverse transcribed into cDNA used as the sequencing template. Measured with immunoSEQ multiplex PCR; TCRdb has only the in-frame clones, and not every one. The sample shows 150,000 or so clones, 55% of them seen only once. Specimen: CD4+ T cells sorted from blood. The receptors come from a human donor in good health.

The gene calls are TRBV25-1 and TRBJ2-7; D gene unclear. V was cut by 4 bases and J by 10 bases, with 11 bases left in between. CDR1 MGHDK and CDR2 SYGVNS come from the germline V gene. This CDR3 region has 11 residues. CDR3 sequence: CASSGAHGQYF. DNA for the CDR3: TGTGCCAGCAGTGGGGCCCACGGACAGTACTTC.

The chain joins TRBV29-1 to TRBJ1-2; D not certain. The CDR3 loop spans 14 amino acids. CDR1 and CDR2 from the germline V gene are SQVTM and ANQGSEA. V shed 2 bases and J shed 4 bases, with 14 bases lying between them. DNA of the CDR3: TGCAGCGTTGAAAGTAACCAGGTCACCTATGGCTACACCTTC. Its protein product is CSVESNQVTYGYTF.

The rearrangement links TRBV6-6 to TRBJ1-4; TRBD1 matches at 7 bases. The J segment lost 7 bases and the V segment lost 5 bases, leaving 10 bases of the junction unmatched. The CDR3 has 15 amino acids. Looked up from germline, CDR1 is MNHNY and CDR2 is SVGAGI (reference sequence). CDR3 DNA sequence: TGTGCCAGCAGTCCCTCAGGCAGGGGGGCTGAAAAACTGTTTTTT. Protein product: CASSPSGRGAEKLFF.

This sequence joins TRBV30 and TRBJ1-5; 11 nucleotides match TRBD1. The CDR3 is 15 amino acids. V shed 7 bases, J shed 7 bases, and the junction held 12 bases outside the gene matches. Germline V gene sequence: CDR1 GTSNPN, CDR2 SVGIG (reference sequence). CDR3 coding DNA: TGTGCCTTTACACCCGGGACAGGGGGTGGACAGCCCCAGCATTTT. Amino acids: CAFTPGTGGGQPQHF.

About this clone itself: Other DNA sequences within the sample encode an identical CDR3. The chain joins TRBV29-1 to TRBJ1-3; D not certain. The ends were cut back, 0 bases at V and 4 bases at J, with 7 bases in the middle. Germline CDR1 SQVTM, CDR2 ANQGSEA. The CDR3 sequence is 13 residues long. CDR3 amino acids: CSVEDRNGNTIYF. CDR3 nucleotide sequence: TGCAGCGTTGAAGATCGGAACGGAAACACCATATATTTT.

The rearrangement links TRBV7-9 to TRBJ2-1, with TRBD1 matching 7 bases. In germline, CDR1 is SEHNR, CDR2 FQNEAQ (reference sequence). V lost 5 bases and J lost 10; bases outside the gene matches: 5. The CDR3 is 12 amino acids. CDR3 in amino acids: CASSVRGLEQFF. The DNA of the CDR3 is TGTGCCAGCAGCGTTAGGGGGCTCGAGCAGTTCTTC.

The chain employs TRBV9 and TRBJ1-3, with D unresolved. Germline V gives CDR1 SGDLS, CDR2 YYNGEE. The CDR3 consists of 14 residues. Deletions cut 3 bases from V and 3 bases from J, with 10 bases between. This CDR3 is CASSGPLDGNTIYF. CDR3 nucleotides: TGTGCCAGCAGCGGGCCTCTTGATGGAAACACCATATATTTT. The full variable domain, its missing parts supplied by reference TRBV9 and TRBJ1-3, is DSGVTQTPKHLITATGQRVTLRCSPRSGDLSVYWYQQSLDQGLQFLIQYYNGEERAKGNILERFSAQQFPDLHSELNLSSLELGDSALYFCASSGPLDGNTIYFGEGSWLTVV.

The chain couples TRBV6-6 to TRBJ1-1; 7 nucleotides agree with TRBD1. CDR1 MNHNY and CDR2 SVGAGI come from the germline V gene (reference sequence). The trim removed 4 bases at V and 8 bases at J, leaving 10 bases unmatched. The CDR3 spans 14 residues. CDR3 bases: TGTGCCAGCAGTTTAGCTACAGGGGTACCCGAAGCTTTCTTT. Translating it yields CASSLATGVPEAFF.

This clone has only a few counts. V is TRBV29-1 and J is TRBJ2-7, with TRBD2 matching 7 bases. Looked up from germline, CDR1 is SQVTM and CDR2 is ANQGSEA. Trimming removed 4 bases from V and 7 bases from J; junction bases left unmatched: 7. The CDR3 runs to 12 residues. The CDR3 DNA follows: TGCAGCGTTGGAGCCCTAGCGGCGGAGCAGTACTTC. Amino acids: CSVGALAAEQYF.

The chain recombines TRBV9 with TRBJ1-5; TRBD1 matches at 9 bases. Germline CDR1 and CDR2: SGDLS and YYNGEE. With V trimmed by 4 bases and J by 3 bases, 8 bases remained unmatched. There are 16 residues in the CDR3. The CDR3 is CASSKRTGAPNQPQHF. DNA of the CDR3: TGTGCCAGCAGCAAAAGGACAGGGGCTCCCAATCAGCCCCAGCATTTT.

This clone has a handful of counts. The rearrangement links TRBV29-1 to TRBJ1-2; D uncertain. This CDR3 region has 11 residues. Germline V lookup: CDR1 SQVTM, CDR2 ANQGSEA. Trimming removed 3 bases from V and 13 bases from J, with 15 bases in between. The CDR3, as DNA: TGCAGCGTTGAGAATCCGGGTAGGATCACCTTC. Translating it yields CSVENPGRITF.

This chain uses TRBV5-6 with TRBJ1-2; D unclear. This CDR3 is 13 amino acids long. Between the trimmed V and J ends, which lost 4 bases and 2 bases, there was a span of 9 bases. Germline CDR1 is SGHDT and CDR2 is YYEEEE. The DNA of the CDR3 is TGTGCCAGCAGCCCTGGACGGAACTATGGCTACACCTTC. Translating gives CASSPGRNYGYTF. The entire variable domain, with the rest obtained from reference TRBV5-6 and TRBJ1-2, is as follows: DAGVTQSPTHLIKTRGQQVTLRCSPKSGHDTVSWYQQALGQGPQFIFQYYEEEERQRGNFPDRFSGHQFPNYSSELNVNALLLGDSALYLCASSPGRNYGYTFGSGTRLTVV.

The V call is TRBV20-1, the J call TRBJ2-7; D gene uncertain. The CDR3 is 11 amino acids. V lost 4 bases to trimming and J lost 2 bases, with 6 bases between them. The germline V gene has CDR1 DFQATT and CDR2 SNEGSKA (reference sequence). The chain's CDR3 is CSAKDAYEQYF. DNA for the CDR3: TGCAGTGCTAAAGATGCCTACGAGCAGTACTTC.

There are a few counts of this clone. The chain employs TRBV5-4 and TRBJ1-2, with D maybe TRBD1 (6 bases). The CDR3 totals 13 residues. The V gene lost 7 bases and the J gene lost 4 bases, with 14 bases spanning the gap. Germline V CDR1 and CDR2: SGHNT, YYREEE (reference sequence). For the CDR3, the DNA is TGTGCCAGCCGTACCGGACAGCTCTATGGCTACACCTTC. Translating gives CASRTGQLYGYTF.

This clone was counted only a few times. The V call is TRBV5-4, the J call TRBJ1-2; 7 positions match TRBD1. Germline values: CDR1 SGHNT, CDR2 YYREEE (reference sequence). The CDR3 runs to 13 residues. Unmatched junction bases numbered 6, after V lost 2 bases and J lost 8 bases. The CDR3 nucleotides are TGTGCCAGCAGCTTTGACAGGGAGAGAGGCTACACCTTC. This sequence encodes CASSFDRERGYTF. The whole variable domain, filled in from reference TRBV5-4 and TRBJ1-2, reads ETGVTQSPTHLIKTRGQQVTLRCSSQSGHNTVSWYQQALGQGPQFIFQYYREEENGRGNFPPRFSGLQFPNYSSELNVNALELDDSALYLCASSFDRERGYTFGSGTRLTVV.

CDR3 sequence: CSVGRARGHYEQYF. In DNA form, the CDR3 reads TGCAGCGTTGGACGTGCGCGGGGCCACTACGAGCAGTACTTC. The gene calls are TRBV29-1 and TRBJ2-7; TRBD2 is a possible D gene (6 bases). The CDR3 length is 14 residues. Looked up from germline, CDR1 is SQVTM and CDR2 is ANQGSEA. V was cut by 4 bases and J by 3 bases, with 16 bases left in between.

The genes are TRBV30 and TRBJ1-5; D call uncertain. V was shortened by 0 bases and J by 3 bases, with 6 bases between the two germline ends. Germline V CDR1 and CDR2: GTSNPN, SVGIG (reference sequence). CDR3 length: 13 residues. In DNA, the CDR3 is TGTGCCTGGAGTGTACGGGCCAATCAGCCCCAGCATTTT. Protein: CAWSVRANQPQHF.

The J gene is TRBJ1-1, the V gene TRBV27, with 11 bases fitting TRBD1. This CDR3 is 15 amino acids long. The V and J ends lost 7 bases and 4 bases, in that order; junction bases with no gene match: 8. CDR1 and CDR2 from the germline V gene are MNHEY and SMNVEV (reference sequence). CDR3 loop: CASMSQDRGLTEAFF. In DNA form, the CDR3 reads TGTGCCAGCATGAGTCAGGACAGGGGGCTCACTGAAGCTTTCTTT.

V and J are TRBV29-1 and TRBJ1-2; a possible D gene is TRBD1 (6 bases). Trimming removed 4 bases at V and 12 bases at J, with 15 bases between. The CDR3 has 11 residues. From germline, CDR1 is SQVTM and CDR2 ANQGSEA. CDR3 amino acids: CSVVSGQRNTF. CDR3 bases: TGCAGCGTTGTAAGTGGACAGCGGAACACCTTC. Supplemented by reference TRBV29-1 and TRBJ1-2, the full variable domain reads SAVISQKPSRDICQRGTSLTIQCQVDSQVTMMFWYRQQPGQSLTLIATANQGSEATYESGFVIDKFPISRPNLTFSTLTVSNMSPEDSSIYLCSVVSGQRNTFGSGTRLTVV.

The chain recombines TRBV30 with TRBJ1-2; TRBD1 is a possible D gene (5 bases). Looked up from germline, CDR1 is GTSNPN and CDR2 is SVGIG (reference sequence). The V gene lost 4 bases and the J gene lost 6 bases, with 15 bases spanning the gap. The CDR3 has 13 residues. The CDR3: CAWTEWGVDGYTF. DNA of the CDR3: TGTGCCTGGACGGAGTGGGGGGTTGATGGCTACACCTTC.